The 30 T cell receptor beta chains below were found in one sample sequenced in a study of Tregs in tolerant kidney transplant recipients. Repertoires were generated with immunoSEQ multiplex PCR, while TCRdb's copy carries only in-frame clones and drops some. The sample lists approximately 65,000 clones, roughly 89% seen once, with roughly 4% in the top ten. Material: CD4+ T cells from blood. These receptors were collected from a human donor in good health.

J is TRBJ2-4 and V is TRBV6-6; TRBD1 aligns across 8 bases. CDR1 and CDR2 (germline): MNHNY, SVGAGI (reference sequence). J lost 4 bases, V lost 4 bases, and 6 bases had no gene match. The CDR3 sequence is 15 residues long. This CDR3 reads CASSWGGTGKNIQYF. In DNA form, the CDR3 reads TGTGCCAGCAGTTGGGGCGGGACAGGAAAAAACATTCAGTACTTC.

The CDR3 protein is CASNMVGNTIYF. The CDR3 bases are TGTGCCAGTAACATGGTCGGAAACACCATATATTTT. The gene calls are TRBV19 and TRBJ1-3; D gene uncertain. Germline CDR1 reads LNHDA; CDR2 reads SQIVND (reference sequence). With 7 bases removed from V and 4 bases from J, the gap between germline ends came to 8 bases. The CDR3 spans 12 residues.

Comment on this clone: Mismatch with germline at one junction end may stem from a read error. The rearrangement joins TRBV5-5 to TRBJ1-4; TRBD1 might be the D (6 bases). This CDR3 region has 17 residues. Germline CDR1 is SGHKS and CDR2 is YYEKEE (reference sequence). CDR3 loop: CASSPDRLISTNEKLFF. CDR3 nucleotide sequence: TGCGCCAGCAGCCCTGACAGGTTGATCTCAACTAATGAAAAACTGTTTTTT.

The chain carries TRBV5-8 and TRBJ1-1, with D perhaps TRBD1 (5 bases). Between the trimmed V and J ends, which lost 9 bases and 4 bases, there was a span of 19 bases. From germline, CDR1 is SGHTS and CDR2 YDEGEE. The length of the CDR3 is 14 residues. CDR3 loop: CAISTGGVVTEAFF. CDR3 in DNA: TGTGCCATCTCAACCGGGGGGGTTGTCACTGAAGCTTTCTTT.

The V call is TRBV7-2, the J call TRBJ2-1, with D perhaps given as TRBD1 or TRBD2 (5 bases each). V gave up 5 bases and J gave up 8 bases, with 16 bases separating them. Germline CDR1 reads SGHTA; CDR2 reads FQGNSA. The CDR3 length is 14 residues. DNA for the CDR3: TGTGCCAGCAGCCCGCCCAACCGGGGCGATGAGCAGTTCTTC. It translates to CASSPPNRGDEQFF.

This chain joins TRBV19 and TRBJ1-2, with D possibly TRBD1 on 5 matching bases. The V gene's germline CDR1 is LNHDA and CDR2 SQIVND (reference sequence). V was pared by 5 bases and J by 7 bases, with 17 bases between. The CDR3 runs 14 residues. The CDR3 protein is CASSRVGGTGGYTF. CDR3 nucleotides: TGTGCCAGTAGTCGAGTCGGGGGAACGGGTGGCTACACCTTC. Variable domain in full (rest from reference TRBV19 and TRBJ1-2): DGGITQSPKYLFRKEGQNVTLSCEQNLNHDAMYWYRQDPGQGLRLIYYSQIVNDFQKGDIAEGYSVSREKKESFPLTVTSAQKNPTAFYLCASSRVGGTGGYTFGSGTRLTVV.

The rearrangement links TRBV11-3 to TRBJ2-1; TRBD2 is a possible D gene (6 bases). This CDR3 has 15 residues. Per germline, CDR1 SGHNT and CDR2 YENEEA. V lost 1 base to trimming and J lost 5 bases, with 12 bases between them. The CDR3 coding sequence is TGTGCCAGCAGCTTAGGCGGGGAACGGGACAATGAGCAGTTCTTC. The encoded protein is CASSLGGERDNEQFF.

This clone was found a few times. The chain has TRBV11-3 and TRBJ2-4, with D possibly being TRBD2 (5 bases). V lost 2 bases and J lost 6, with 11 bases in between. This CDR3 is built from 14 residues. Germline CDR1 is SGHNT and CDR2 is YENEEA. The CDR3 DNA is TGTGCCAGCAGCTTATTCGCGGACTCAAACATTCAGTACTTC. The encoded protein is CASSLFADSNIQYF.

The chain recombines TRBV7-2 with TRBJ2-3; D perhaps matches TRBD2 (6 bases). CDR3 length: 13 amino acids. Germline loops: CDR1 SGHTA, CDR2 FQGNSA. The V end was cut by 6 bases, the J end by 4 bases, with 11 bases between. CDR3: CASRTGLADTQYF. The CDR3 region has the DNA TGTGCCAGCAGAACGGGACTCGCAGATACGCAGTATTTT.

The chain recombines TRBV18 with TRBJ1-6, with D tentatively TRBD1 (5 bases). The germline V gene encodes CDR1 KGHSH and CDR2 LQKENI. This CDR3 is 14 amino acids long. With 6 bases removed from V and 5 bases from J, the gap between germline ends came to 11 bases. CDR3 sequence reads: CASSWGSDNSPLHF. Here the CDR3 DNA reads TGTGCCAGCTCCTGGGGCTCTGATAATTCACCCCTCCACTTT.

The rearrangement uses TRBV12-5 and TRBJ1-5; D is unclear. There are 13 residues in the CDR3. Germline V gene data show CDR1 as LGHNT and CDR2 as FRNRAP. Deletions cut 7 bases from V and 4 bases from J, with 11 bases between. CDR3 nucleotide sequence: TGTGCTAGTGCACAGAACGCGAATCAGCCCCAGCATTTT. It yields the protein CASAQNANQPQHF.

The CDR3 nucleotides read TGTGCCTGGAGTGTACGACCACCCGTCCGTGGCTACACCTTC. Amino acid sequence: CAWSVRPPVRGYTF. The chain links TRBV30 to TRBJ1-2; D call uncertain. The V gene's germline CDR1 is GTSNPN and CDR2 SVGIG (reference sequence). V lost 0 bases and J lost 7, with 15 bases in between. This CDR3 is 14 amino acids long.

This chain connects TRBV5-5 to TRBJ1-1; 9 nucleotides agree with TRBD1. The trim removed 4 bases at V and 3 bases at J, leaving 4 bases unmatched. The CDR3 covers 14 residues. Germline lookup yields CDR1 SGHKS and CDR2 YYEKEE (reference sequence). The CDR3 region has the DNA TGTGCCAGCAGCCAGGGACAGGGCCACACTGAAGCTTTCTTT. Encoded protein: CASSQGQGHTEAFF. Drawing the rest from reference TRBV5-5 and TRBJ1-1, the complete variable domain is DAGVTQSPTHLIKTRGQQVTLRCSPISGHKSVSWYQQVLGQGPQFIFQYYEKEERGRGNFPDRFSARQFPNYSSELNVNALLLGDSALYLCASSQGQGHTEAFFGQGTRLTVV.

The CDR3 loop reads CASSVRLGGAISYEQYF. The CDR3 DNA reads as TGTGCCAGCAGTGTGAGGCTGGGAGGGGCGATATCCTACGAGCAGTACTTC. The V and J genes are TRBV6-1 and TRBJ2-7, with 7 bases identical to TRBD2. There are 17 residues in the CDR3. Unmatched junction bases numbered 13, after V lost 4 bases and J lost 1 base. CDR1 MNHNS and CDR2 SASEGT come from the germline V gene.

This chain connects TRBV9 to TRBJ1-5, with a possible D match to TRBD1 (6 bases). Germline CDR1 SGDLS, CDR2 YYNGEE. The CDR3 runs 14 residues. Trimming stripped 3 bases from V and 9 bases from J, with 16 bases between. The CDR3 sequence is CASSARQVVRPQHF. The DNA of the CDR3 is TGTGCCAGCAGCGCCCGACAGGTCGTGAGGCCCCAGCATTTT.

The chain uses TRBV11-1 and TRBJ1-3; possibly TRBD1 for D (5 bases). V shed 5 bases and J shed 7 bases, with 15 bases lying between them. There are 14 residues in the CDR3. Germline V CDR1 and CDR2: SGHAT, FQDESV (reference sequence). CDR3 nucleotides: TGTGCCAGCAGCCCCTGGAGGGGAGGGAACACCATATATTTT. It is translated as CASSPWRGGNTIYF.

The count of this clone is one. V is TRBV5-4 and J is TRBJ2-5; perhaps TRBD1 as D (6 bases). V lost 3 bases, J lost 5 bases, and 8 bases lay in between. From germline, CDR1 is SGHNT and CDR2 YYREEE (reference sequence). This CDR3 is built from 12 residues. The CDR3 region is CASSSRGETQYF. Written as DNA, the CDR3 is TGTGCCAGCAGCTCGAGGGGGGAGACCCAGTACTTC.

This chain uses TRBV7-9 with TRBJ2-1; 10 bases agree with TRBD2. The ends lost 6 bases at V and 7 bases at J; junction bases unmatched: 3. Looked up from germline, CDR1 is SEHNR and CDR2 is FQNEAQ (reference sequence). The CDR3 has 13 amino acids. This CDR3 is CASRLAGYNEQFF. CDR3 DNA sequence: TGTGCCAGCAGACTAGCGGGGTATAATGAGCAGTTCTTC.

This rearrangement joins TRBV30 to TRBJ2-7, with 9 bases matching TRBD1. There are 14 residues in the CDR3. Germline V gene sequence: CDR1 GTSNPN, CDR2 SVGIG (reference sequence). The trim removed 3 bases at V and 3 bases at J, leaving 6 bases unmatched. CDR3 DNA: TGTGCCTGGAGCCCGGGACAGGGTAACTACGAGCAGTACTTC. Translated, it gives CAWSPGQGNYEQYF.

This sequence joins TRBV12-5 and TRBJ1-1; TRBD1 matches 8 bases. V lost 6 bases, J lost 1 base, and 13 bases stayed unmatched. The V gene's germline CDR1 is LGHNT and CDR2 FRNRAP. The CDR3 totals 17 residues. CDR3 sequence reads: CASGAKNTGTGNTEAFF. CDR3 bases: TGTGCTAGTGGAGCCAAAAACACCGGGACAGGGAACACTGAAGCTTTCTTT.

The sample holds one count of this clone. CDR3 nucleotide sequence: TGTGCCAGCAGCAAAAGTCGCTGGGACAGGGTGGCGGGGGCCAACGTCCTGACTTTC. Protein sequence: CASSKSRWDRVAGANVLTF. The chain is built from TRBV21-1 and TRBJ2-6; the D call in the table, TRBD1, was not verified against the DNA. TRBV21-1 is classified as a pseudogene. The CDR3 loop spans 19 amino acids.

This CDR3 reads CASSGLRDSYAEAFF. The CDR3 bases are TGTGCCAGCAGCGGACTTCGGGACAGCTATGCTGAAGCTTTCTTT. The chain uses TRBV9 and TRBJ1-1; 7 bases match TRBD1. Germline loops: CDR1 SGDLS, CDR2 YYNGEE. V dropped 3 bases and J dropped 6; count of bases not matched to a gene: 11. CDR3 length equals 15 residues. The full variable domain, its missing parts supplied by reference TRBV9 and TRBJ1-1, is DSGVTQTPKHLITATGQRVTLRCSPRSGDLSVYWYQQSLDQGLQFLIQYYNGEERAKGNILERFSAQQFPDLHSELNLSSLELGDSALYFCASSGLRDSYAEAFFGQGTRLTVV.

The chain employs TRBV19 and TRBJ1-3; no firm D call. CDR3 size: 13 residues. Trimming left V 5 bases short and J 2 bases short, with 7 bases between. Per germline, CDR1 LNHDA and CDR2 SQIVND (reference sequence). The DNA for the CDR3 is TGTGCCAGTAGTCTCAGTACTGGAAACACCATATATTTT. Amino acid sequence: CASSLSTGNTIYF. The entire variable domain, with the rest obtained from reference TRBV19 and TRBJ1-3, is as follows: DGGITQSPKYLFRKEGQNVTLSCEQNLNHDAMYWYRQDPGQGLRLIYYSQIVNDFQKGDIAEGYSVSREKKESFPLTVTSAQKNPTAFYLCASSLSTGNTIYFGEGSWLTVV.

V is TRBV6-1 and J is TRBJ1-4; the D gene is possibly TRBD1 (5 bases). The V gene lost 4 bases and the J gene lost 10 bases, with 22 bases spanning the gap. CDR1 is MNHNS, CDR2 SASEGT, per germline. The CDR3 has 16 amino acids. CDR3 residues: CASSAQGSTDVGKLFF. The CDR3 DNA reads TGTGCCAGCAGTGCCCAGGGTTCGACGGATGTGGGAAAACTGTTTTTT.

The chain links TRBV10-3 to TRBJ2-3, with TRBD1 matching over 8 bases. Trimming at V came to 10 bases and at J to 7 bases, leaving 4 bases not matched to a gene. Per the germline V gene, CDR1 is ENHRY and CDR2 is SYGVKD. The CDR3 consists of 11 residues. Here the CDR3 reads CANRQGNTQYF. The CDR3 coding sequence is TGTGCCAATCGACAGGGGAATACGCAGTATTTT.

In this sample, this clone turned up a few times. V is TRBV7-2 and J is TRBJ2-7; no firm D call. V was cut by 5 bases and J by 0 bases, with 11 bases left in between. The CDR3 length is 14 residues. Germline V CDR1 and CDR2: SGHTA, FQGNSA. The CDR3 here is CASSPRRYSYEQYF. The CDR3 DNA is TGTGCCAGCAGCCCCAGACGTTACTCCTACGAGCAGTACTTC.

The J gene is TRBJ1-3, the V gene TRBV4-2, with unresolved D. The CDR3 is 12 residues long. Germline assignment: CDR1 LGHNA and CDR2 YNFKEQ. Trimming removed 6 bases from V and 4 bases from J, with 7 bases in between. The CDR3, as DNA: TGTGCCAGCAGAATGGAGGGAAACACCATATATTTT. It translates to CASRMEGNTIYF.

V is TRBV7-9 and J is TRBJ2-7, with 7 bases aligning to TRBD1. Germline CDR1 and CDR2: SEHNR and FQNEAQ (reference sequence). Germline trimming cut 5 bases from V and 3 bases from J; bases unmatched to any gene: 10. The CDR3 is 15 amino acids. The CDR3 DNA follows: TGTGCCAGCAGCCGTCAACAGGGGCAGAGCTACGAGCAGTACTTC. Its translation: CASSRQQGQSYEQYF.

This clone was observed a few times. V gene TRBV2 combines with J gene TRBJ1-5, with TRBD1 matching 7 bases. This CDR3 spans 14 amino acids. Trimming at V came to 8 bases and at J to 3 bases, leaving 7 bases not matched to a gene. Germline V gene data show CDR1 as SNHLY and CDR2 as FYNNEI. This CDR3 is CASRQGLSNQPQHF. In DNA form, the CDR3 reads TGTGCCAGCCGACAGGGTCTCTCCAATCAGCCCCAGCATTTT.

The chain links TRBV21-1 to TRBJ2-3. TRBV21-1 is a pseudogene. CDR3 length: 16 residues. CDR3 amino acids: CASSKVRSVNTDTQYF. For the CDR3, the DNA is TGTGCCAGCAGCAAGGTCCGGTCAGTAAACACAGATACGCAGTATTTT.